These T cell receptor beta chains were read from a single sample in a study of cytomegalovirus exposure and HLA in healthy donors. Clones were read by immunoSEQ multiplex PCR, and TCRdb kept only the in-frame ones, dropping some. The sample holds 200,000 to 300,000 clones, 70% to 90% seen once. Sequenced material: PBMCs. The origin of the receptors is a girl aged 2-10 years in good health and CMV-seronegative. Each CDR3 is given with its conserved first and last residue. D genes are given only for firm matches. Expanded clones get a size class; other rows say once, few or many, or leave the size out.

j_gene: TRBJ1-5; d_gene: NA; v_gene: TRBV27; abundance: once; CDR3aa: CASSSRGNQPQHF; CDR3nt: TGTGCCAGCTCCTCACGGGGCAATCAGCCCCAGCATTTT
j_gene: TRBJ2-3; d_gene: TRBD2; v_gene: TRBV7-6; abundance: NA; CDR3aa: CASSLEVGASGRGRPSTDTQYF; CDR3nt: TGTGCCAGCAGCTTAGAGGTTGGGGCTAGCGGGAGGGGCCGACCTAGCACAGATACGCAGTATTTT
j_gene: TRBJ1-5; d_gene: TRBD1; v_gene: TRBV15; abundance: NA; CDR3aa: CATSRVRQGGQPQHF; CDR3nt: TGTGCCACCAGCAGAGTGAGACAGGGAGGTCAGCCCCAGCATTTT
j_gene: TRBJ1-4; d_gene: TRBD1; v_gene: TRBV30; abundance: NA; CDR3aa: CAWSPGTGYEKLFF; CDR3nt: TGTGCCTGGAGTCCGGGGACAGGGTACGAAAAACTGTTTTTT
j_gene: TRBJ1-5; d_gene: NA; v_gene: TRBV2; abundance: NA; CDR3aa: CASSHAGGNQPQHF; CDR3nt: TGTGCCAGCAGCCACGCAGGGGGCAATCAGCCCCAGCATTTT
j_gene: TRBJ2-3; d_gene: NA; v_gene: TRBV5-1; abundance: NA; CDR3aa: CASSLPGTDTQYF; CDR3nt: TGCGCCAGCAGCTTGCCGGGCACAGATACGCAGTATTTT
j_gene: TRBJ1-5; d_gene: TRBD1; v_gene: TRBV2; abundance: NA; CDR3aa: CASREGTGENQPQHF; CDR3nt: TGTGCCAGCAGAGAGGGGACAGGGGAAAATCAGCCCCAGCATTTT
j_gene: TRBJ2-3; d_gene: TRBD2; v_gene: TRBV9; abundance: NA; CDR3aa: CASSEGLAGDTDTQYF; CDR3nt: TGTGCCAGCAGCGAGGGACTAGCGGGAGACACAGATACGCAGTATTTT
j_gene: TRBJ2-2; d_gene: TRBD1; v_gene: TRBV6-5; abundance: NA; CDR3aa: CASSYSYRGGELFF; CDR3nt: TGTGCCAGCAGTTACAGCTACAGGGGCGGGGAGCTGTTTTTT
j_gene: TRBJ2-7; d_gene: TRBD1; v_gene: TRBV6-5; abundance: NA; CDR3aa: CASSLDRPRSYEQYF; CDR3nt: TGTGCCAGCAGTCTGGACAGGCCCCGCTCCTACGAGCAGTACTTC
j_gene: TRBJ2-3; d_gene: NA; v_gene: TRBV10-2; abundance: NA; CDR3aa: CASSANPISTDTQYF; CDR3nt: TGCGCCAGCAGTGCCAACCCTATTAGCACAGATACGCAGTATTTT
j_gene: TRBJ1-6; d_gene: TRBD1; v_gene: TRBV15; abundance: NA; CDR3aa: CATSRHGQAYNSPLHF; CDR3nt: TGTGCCACCAGCAGACACGGACAGGCCTATAATTCACCCCTCCACTTT
j_gene: TRBJ2-7; d_gene: TRBD1; v_gene: TRBV6-6; abundance: NA; CDR3aa: CASSSGQSYEQYF; CDR3nt: TGTGCCAGCAGTTCGGGACAGTCCTACGAGCAGTACTTC
j_gene: TRBJ1-1; d_gene: NA; v_gene: TRBV5-6; abundance: NA; CDR3aa: CASSTFTEAFF; CDR3nt: TGTGCCAGCAGCACATTCACTGAAGCTTTCTTT
j_gene: TRBJ2-7; d_gene: NA; v_gene: TRBV9; abundance: few; CDR3aa: CASSGSGVHEQYF; CDR3nt: TGTGCCAGCAGCGGGAGCGGCGTCCACGAGCAGTACTTC
j_gene: TRBJ1-6; d_gene: TRBD1; v_gene: TRBV2; abundance: NA; CDR3aa: CASSVEGQYNSPLHF; CDR3nt: TGTGCCAGCAGTGTGGAGGGACAGTATAATTCACCCCTCCACTTT
j_gene: TRBJ2-1; d_gene: NA; v_gene: TRBV5-6; abundance: NA; CDR3aa: CASSLGLSNEQFF; CDR3nt: TGTGCCAGCAGCTTGGGACTTTCCAATGAGCAGTTCTTC
j_gene: TRBJ2-7; d_gene: NA; v_gene: TRBV6-5; abundance: few; CDR3aa: CASSYSSSYEQYF; CDR3nt: TGTGCCAGCAGTTACTCCAGCTCCTACGAGCAGTACTTC
j_gene: TRBJ2-5; d_gene: TRBD2; v_gene: TRBV19; abundance: NA; CDR3aa: CATGGAETQYF; CDR3nt: TGTGCCACCGGGGGGGCAGAGACCCAGTACTTC
j_gene: TRBJ1-2; d_gene: TRBD1; v_gene: TRBV19; abundance: NA; CDR3aa: CASSAQDRALYEGYTF; CDR3nt: TGTGCCAGTAGTGCGCAGGACAGGGCGCTTTATGAAGGCTACACCTTC
j_gene: TRBJ2-2; d_gene: NA; v_gene: TRBV5-4; abundance: NA; CDR3aa: CASSLASGRTGELFF; CDR3nt: TGTGCCAGCAGCTTGGCCTCGGGGAGGACCGGGGAGCTGTTTTTT
j_gene: TRBJ1-2; d_gene: TRBD1; v_gene: TRBV19; abundance: NA; CDR3aa: CASGDRANYGYTF; CDR3nt: TGTGCCAGTGGGGACAGAGCTAACTATGGCTACACCTTC
j_gene: TRBJ2-5; d_gene: TRBD2; v_gene: TRBV9; abundance: NA; CDR3aa: CASSGTSSETQYF; CDR3nt: TGTGCCAGCAGCGGGACTAGCTCGGAGACCCAGTACTTC
j_gene: TRBJ2-1; d_gene: NA; v_gene: TRBV6-5; abundance: NA; CDR3aa: CASRAHRVNEQFF; CDR3nt: TGTGCCAGCAGGGCCCACAGGGTAAATGAGCAGTTCTTC
j_gene: TRBJ1-6; d_gene: NA; v_gene: TRBV6-1; abundance: few; CDR3aa: CASTLAGNSSPLHF; CDR3nt: TGTGCCAGCACTCTGGCGGGGAACTCTTCACCCCTCCACTTT
j_gene: TRBJ1-2; d_gene: NA; v_gene: TRBV14; abundance: once; CDR3aa: CASSQDRHTF; CDR3nt: TGTGCCAGCAGCCAAGATCGTCACACCTTC
j_gene: TRBJ2-7; d_gene: TRBD2; v_gene: TRBV5-1; abundance: NA; CDR3aa: CASSVSLSGGNYEQYF; CDR3nt: TGCGCCAGCAGCGTGAGCCTAAGCGGGGGTAACTACGAGCAGTACTTC
j_gene: TRBJ2-1; d_gene: TRBD2; v_gene: TRBV29-1; abundance: NA; CDR3aa: CSVGSGRDYNEQFF; CDR3nt: TGCAGCGTTGGTAGCGGGAGAGACTACAATGAGCAGTTCTTC
j_gene: TRBJ1-2; d_gene: TRBD1; v_gene: TRBV10-1; abundance: few; CDR3aa: CASSDDRVGYTF; CDR3nt: TGCGCCAGCAGTGACGACAGGGTCGGCTACACCTTC
j_gene: TRBJ2-7; d_gene: TRBD1; v_gene: TRBV25-1; abundance: NA; CDR3aa: CASRTWDSYEQYF; CDR3nt: TGTGCCAGCAGGACCTGGGACAGTTACGAGCAGTACTTC
j_gene: TRBJ1-2; d_gene: NA; v_gene: TRBV7-5; abundance: NA; CDR3aa: CARSSRGRIYGYTF; CDR3nt: TGTGCCAGAAGCAGCAGGGGGCGGATATATGGCTACACCTTC
j_gene: TRBJ2-7; d_gene: TRBD2; v_gene: TRBV7-2; abundance: NA; CDR3aa: CASRSPSGITSYEQYF; CDR3nt: TGTGCCAGCAGGAGTCCTAGCGGGATAACCTCCTACGAGCAGTACTTC
j_gene: TRBJ2-3; d_gene: NA; v_gene: TRBV6-1; abundance: NA; CDR3aa: CASSRLGVSTDTQYF; CDR3nt: TGTGCCAGCAGCCGACTAGGGGTGAGCACAGATACGCAGTATTTT
j_gene: TRBJ1-5; d_gene: NA; v_gene: TRBV12-2; abundance: NA; CDR3aa: CASRLPGILSNQPQHF; CDR3nt: TGTGCAAGTCGCTTGCCCGGGATCCTCAGCAATCAGCCCCAGCATTTT
j_gene: TRBJ2-3; d_gene: TRBD2; v_gene: TRBV19; abundance: NA; CDR3aa: CASSPTSGSFDTQYF; CDR3nt: TGTGCCAGTAGCCCGACTAGCGGGAGTTTTGATACGCAGTATTTT
j_gene: TRBJ2-7; d_gene: TRBD1; v_gene: TRBV27; abundance: once; CDR3aa: CASSYGTGSTYEQYF; CDR3nt: TGTGCCAGCAGTTATGGGACAGGGTCAACCTACGAGCAGTACTTC
j_gene: TRBJ2-3; d_gene: TRBD2; v_gene: TRBV7-3; abundance: NA; CDR3aa: CASSPSGAYTDTQYF; CDR3nt: TGTGCCAGCAGCCCGAGCGGGGCCTACACAGATACGCAGTATTTT
j_gene: TRBJ2-7; d_gene: TRBD1; v_gene: TRBV7-9; abundance: NA; CDR3aa: CASSPGQGYEQYF; CDR3nt: TGTGCCAGCAGTCCAGGACAGGGCTACGAGCAGTACTTC
j_gene: TRBJ2-5; d_gene: TRBD1; v_gene: TRBV5-1; abundance: NA; CDR3aa: CASSLGQGKTQYF; CDR3nt: TGCGCCAGCAGCCTAGGACAGGGAAAGACCCAGTACTTC
j_gene: TRBJ2-5; d_gene: NA; v_gene: TRBV4-2; abundance: NA; CDR3aa: CASSQERRGETQYF; CDR3nt: TGTGCCAGCAGCCAAGAGAGAAGGGGCGAGACCCAGTACTTC
j_gene: TRBJ2-5; d_gene: TRBD2; v_gene: TRBV29-1; abundance: NA; CDR3aa: CSGLPAGTSGQETQYF; CDR3nt: TGCAGCGGCTTACCCGCCGGGACTAGCGGGCAAGAGACCCAGTACTTC
j_gene: TRBJ2-3; d_gene: TRBD1; v_gene: TRBV7-6; abundance: NA; CDR3aa: CASSLGGQGGADTQYF; CDR3nt: TGTGCCAGCAGCTTAGGGGGACAGGGAGGGGCAGATACGCAGTATTTT
j_gene: TRBJ1-3; d_gene: NA; v_gene: TRBV29-1; abundance: few; CDR3aa: CSSRGGSSGNTIYF; CDR3nt: TGCAGCTCAAGGGGTGGGTCCTCTGGAAACACCATATATTTT
j_gene: TRBJ1-3; d_gene: NA; v_gene: TRBV19; abundance: NA; CDR3aa: CASSTASGSGNTIYF; CDR3nt: TGTGCCAGTAGTACTGCATCCGGTTCTGGAAACACCATATATTTT
j_gene: TRBJ2-7; d_gene: TRBD1; v_gene: TRBV6-5; abundance: once; CDR3aa: CASRSPHQGALTQYF; CDR3nt: TGTGCCAGCAGAAGCCCCCATCAGGGGGCCTTAACTCAGTACTTC
j_gene: TRBJ2-7; d_gene: TRBD2; v_gene: TRBV5-4; abundance: NA; CDR3aa: CASSFLGLAGMREQYF; CDR3nt: TGTGCCAGCAGCTTTCTCGGACTAGCGGGGATGAGAGAGCAGTACTTC
j_gene: TRBJ2-6; d_gene: TRBD2; v_gene: TRBV7-9; abundance: once; CDR3aa: CASSFVAGSPGANVLTF; CDR3nt: TGTGCCAGCAGCTTCGTAGCGGGCTCCCCTGGGGCCAACGTCCTGACTTTC
j_gene: TRBJ2-7; d_gene: NA; v_gene: TRBV10-1; abundance: NA; CDR3aa: CASSQGPEQYF; CDR3nt: TGCGCCAGCAGTCAGGGGCCAGAGCAGTACTTC